The entry that follows covers one T cell receptor (beta chain) sequence. Authors' data handling: Estimation of nucleated cell counts was performed using reference gene primer amplification. Clones were read by immunoSEQ multiplex PCR, and TCRdb kept only the in-frame ones, dropping some. The V and J calls and clone size come from that table; D and trimming were worked out from the DNA. The repertoire includes 97,000 or so clones, just under 85% of them detected once, and roughly 10% sits in the top ten. This entry is derived from a study of blood T cell repertoires in COVID-19. Study overall: COVID-19 samples from acute and convalescent phases originated in the United States, Italy and Spain. From T cells, B-cell-depleted T cells, or PBMCs came the material, which was cDNA or gDNA.

Germline-derived CDR1 and CDR2 are SGHNT and YYREEE (reference sequence). The CDR3 spans 16 residues. The germline V and J ends were trimmed by 0 bases and 6 bases, with 15 bases remaining between them. The rearrangement links TRBV5-4 to TRBJ2-2, with a weak D call TRBD2 (6 bases). This receptor was obtained from a man between 70 and 80 years old with acute or convalescent COVID-19. The sample was peripheral blood. CDR3 amino acids: CASSLAASVSSGELFF. CDR3 coding DNA: TGTGCCAGCAGCTTGGCGGCTAGCGTATCATCCGGGGAGCTGTTTTTT.